These T cell receptor beta chains were read from a single sample in a study of T-cell reconstitution after alpha-beta-depleted transplantation in children. TCRdb re-analysed the PCR reads in MiXCR, keeping a single row per CDR3 protein. In the table there are 500,000 or so distinct CDR3 sequences, 30% to 35% of which are singletons. The specimen was PBMCs from the stem cell graft donor, collected from the stem cell graft. The receptor source for this set is a human donor who donated a stem cell graft to a child with aplastic anemia. The CDR3 runs from the conserved cysteine through the conserved F or W. D genes are given only for firm matches. Size values are once, few and many counts, or a class for expanded clones, and some rows have none.

v_gene,abundance,d_gene,j_gene,CDR3nt,CDR3aa
TRBV6-5,-,TRBD2,TRBJ2-1,TGTGCCAGCAGTTACTCGAGGACTAGCGGAAATGAGCAGTTCTTC,CASSYSRTSGNEQFF
TRBV6-1,-,TRBD1,TRBJ1-5,TGTGCCAGCAGAGGTGCAGGGGGTATAGGTCAGCCCCAGCATTTT,CASRGAGGIGQPQHF
TRBV28,few,-,TRBJ2-3,TGTGCCAGCAGTCTATACAGGGTAAATACGCAGTATTTT,CASSLYRVNTQYF
TRBV18,-,-,TRBJ2-1,TGTGCCAGCTCACGGGGACCCCCTCGGAATGAGCAGTTCTTC,CASSRGPPRNEQFF
TRBV20-1,-,-,TRBJ1-5,TGCAGTGCCGTCCGCGGGGGAGGACAGCCCCAGCATTTT,CSAVRGGGQPQHF
TRBV11-2,-,TRBD1,TRBJ2-3,TGTGCCAGCAGCTTAGTGGGACAGGCGAGCACAGATACGCAGTATTTT,CASSLVGQASTDTQYF
TRBV14,-,-,TRBJ1-2,TGTGCCAGCAGCCAAGTCTTGGAATGGGGCTACACCTTC,CASSQVLEWGYTF
TRBV20-1,few,TRBD2,TRBJ2-7,TGCAGTGTGGCGGGAGGGCTTCTCGAGCAGTACTTC,CSVAGGLLEQYF
TRBV7-2,many,-,TRBJ2-1,TGTGCCAGCAGCTTGGAGGCCTACAATGAGCAGTTCTTC,CASSLEAYNEQFF
TRBV7-2,few,-,TRBJ2-7,TGTGCCAGCAGCTCATATACGGGCGAGCAGTACTTC,CASSSYTGEQYF
TRBV18,-,-,TRBJ2-1,TGTGCCAGCTCTACCGGCAGGGTCAATGAGCAGTTCTTC,CASSTGRVNEQFF
TRBV4-3,-,TRBD2,TRBJ2-3,TGCGCCAGCAGCCCGGGGACTAGCGGCACAGATACGCAGTATTTT,CASSPGTSGTDTQYF
TRBV12-3/TRBV12-4,-,-,TRBJ2-2,TGTGCCAGCAGGGGAGTAGGGGGGAACACCGGGGAGCTGTTTTTT,CASRGVGGNTGELFF
TRBV5-6,few,-,TRBJ2-1,TGTGCCAGCAGCGTAAGTACCGAGCAGTTCTTC,CASSVSTEQFF
TRBV12-3/TRBV12-4,-,TRBD1,TRBJ1-4,TGTGCCAGCAGCCTAACGACAGGGTTTGGTGAAAAACTGTTTTTT,CASSLTTGFGEKLFF
TRBV6-1,-,TRBD1,TRBJ1-1,TGTGCCAGCAGTGTCTCCCCTCAGGGGGGGCGTCGCACTGAAGCTTTCTTT,CASSVSPQGGRRTEAFF
TRBV27,-,-,TRBJ2-7,TGTGCCAGCAGTTCCCTAGGGATAGGGAACTACGAGCAGTACTTC,CASSSLGIGNYEQYF
TRBV5-1,few,-,TRBJ2-1,TGCGCCAGCAGCTTGGTGGTGGGCTCGGACTACAATGAGCAGTTCTTC,CASSLVVGSDYNEQFF
TRBV20-1,few,-,TRBJ2-1,TGCAGTGCTAGAGTGATAGATAGGTCCTACAATGAGCAGTTCTTC,CSARVIDRSYNEQFF
TRBV14,-,-,TRBJ2-7,TGTGCCAGCAGCTCTATTAGCCAGGGTATGGAGTTCTACGAGCAGTACTTC,CASSSISQGMEFYEQYF
TRBV7-2,few,-,TRBJ2-2,TGTGCCAGCAGCCCAGGGAGGATGGTGTACACCGGGGAGCTGTTTTTT,CASSPGRMVYTGELFF
TRBV10-1,-,-,TRBJ2-3,TGCGCCAGATCAACCAACTCCGGAATCACTAGCACAGATACGCAGTATTTT,CARSTNSGITSTDTQYF
TRBV29-1,-,-,TRBJ2-7,TGCAGCGTTGGCCCGGACGGGTCCTACGAGCAGTACTTC,CSVGPDGSYEQYF
TRBV4-1,-,-,TRBJ2-1,TGCGCCAGCAGCCAAGTTCGGGGGGCCGACAATGAGCAGTTCTTC,CASSQVRGADNEQFF
TRBV4-3,-,TRBD2,TRBJ2-3,TGCGCCAGCAGCCAGATTTTATCTAGCGGGAGTAGGGATACGCAGTATTTT,CASSQILSSGSRDTQYF
TRBV5-1,few,TRBD2,TRBJ2-7,TGCGCCAGCAGCTTAGGGACTAGCGCCTCCTACGAGCAGTACTTC,CASSLGTSASYEQYF
TRBV18,many,-,TRBJ2-5,TGTGCCAGCAGTCCCCGACAAGAGACCCAGTACTTC,CASSPRQETQYF
TRBV29-1,-,-,TRBJ2-1,TGCAGCGTTGAAGAGACCCATGAGCAGTTCTTC,CSVEETHEQFF
TRBV4-3,-,TRBD2,TRBJ2-2,TGCGCCAGCAGCCAGAGTATAGCGGGAGTAGGGGCCGGGGAGCTGTTTTTT,CASSQSIAGVGAGELFF
TRBV4-1,-,-,TRBJ2-5,TGCGCCAGCAGCCAAATACCAGGCGGTCAAGAGACCCAGTACTTC,CASSQIPGGQETQYF
TRBV24-1,-,-,TRBJ2-3,TGTGCCACCAGTTCGGCAGGGGGGGGAGATACGCAGTATTTT,CATSSAGGGDTQYF
TRBV7-2,-,-,TRBJ2-1,TGTGCCAGCAGCTTAGACAGGCGACTAGTTCGCGATGAGCAGTTCTTC,CASSLDRRLVRDEQFF
TRBV20-1,-,TRBD1,TRBJ2-5,TGCAGTGCGGGGACAGGCCTGGAGACCCAGTACTTC,CSAGTGLETQYF
TRBV29-1,-,-,TRBJ1-1,TGCAGCGTTGGATGGGGGGGGCTGAACACTGAAGCTTTCTTT,CSVGWGGLNTEAFF
TRBV9,-,-,TRBJ2-2,TGTGCCAGCAGCGTAGCTATGGTCGCCGCCGGGGAGCTGTTTTTT,CASSVAMVAAGELFF